A few counts support the clone carrying this T cell receptor beta chain. The antigen is unknown. Use of 60 Vbeta and 13 Jbeta primers characterized the PCR. The method was immunoSEQ multiplex PCR; TCRdb's version includes in-frame clones alone and lacks a portion of them. Found here are more than 140,000 clones, around 75% of them singletons; the top ten hold over 3%. Healthy bone marrow donors supplied every sample. Looked up from germline, CDR1 is SNHLY and CDR2 is FYNNEI. The germline V and J ends were trimmed by 8 bases and 6 bases, with 14 bases remaining between them. The CDR3 spans 12 residues. The entry originates in a study of cytomegalovirus exposure and HLA in healthy donors. Study conclusions and caveats: TCR beta V- and J-gene trimming was later associated with a missense DCLRE1C variant.

Input material: PBMCs. The sequence was obtained from a man aged 40-49 years in good health and CMV-seronegative. The genes are TRBV2 and TRBJ2-7, with D maybe TRBD2 (6 bases). This CDR3 is CASRGAGSEQYF. In nucleotides, the CDR3 is TGTGCCAGCCGCGGGGCAGGGAGCGAGCAGTACTTC.